These 13 T cell receptor beta chains originate from one sample sequenced in a study of cytomegalovirus exposure and HLA in healthy donors. PCR primers comprised 60 Vbeta and 13 Jbeta primers. The method was immunoSEQ multiplex PCR; TCRdb's version includes in-frame clones alone and lacks a portion of them. In all, the sample yields about 50,000 clones. The specimen was PBMCs. These receptors were taken from a woman between 18 and 29 years old in good health and CMV-seronegative.

As to this clone: This specimen includes other DNA sequences encoding the same CDR3. The chain is built from TRBV21-1 and TRBJ1-6; the tabulated D call, TRBD1, remains unverified against the DNA. TRBV21-1 is designated a pseudogene. The CDR3 contains 14 residues. The CDR3, as DNA: TGTGCCAGCAGACAGGGCTCCTATAATTCACCCCTCCACTTT. Protein: CASRQGSYNSPLHF.

This CDR3 is CARETASSGYTF. CDR3 sequence (DNA): TGTGCCAGGGAGACAGCCTCGTCTGGCTACACCTTC. The chain employs TRBV2 and TRBJ1-2; maybe TRBD1 (5 bases). The CDR3 spans 12 residues. The V and J ends lost 9 bases and 7 bases respectively, with 15 bases between them. The V gene's germline CDR1 is SNHLY and CDR2 FYNNEI.

The J gene is TRBJ1-3, the V gene TRBV30; tentative D call: TRBD1 (5 bases). Germline assignment: CDR1 GTSNPN and CDR2 SVGIG (reference sequence). This CDR3 comprises 12 residues. V shed 5 bases and J shed 7 bases, with 12 bases lying between them. CDR3 loop: CAWGGGKNTIYF. Here the CDR3 DNA reads TGTGCCTGGGGGGGAGGGAAGAACACCATATATTTT.

This sequence joins TRBV28 and TRBJ2-7; 7 positions agree with TRBD2. V was clipped by 6 bases and J by 3 bases; unmatched bases: 11. Germline assignment: CDR1 MDHEN and CDR2 SYDVKM. This CDR3 is built from 15 residues. The CDR3 sequence is CASSLGRAPNYEQYF. CDR3 coding DNA: TGTGCCAGCAGCCTAGGGAGGGCGCCCAACTACGAGCAGTACTTC. Drawing the rest from reference TRBV28 and TRBJ2-7, the complete variable domain is DVKVTQSSRYLVKRTGEKVFLECVQDMDHENMFWYRQDPGLGLRLIYFSYDVKMKEKGDIPEGYSVSREKKERFSLILESASTNQTSMYLCASSLGRAPNYEQYFGPGTRLTVT.

Points on this clone: The junction shows a germline mismatch at one end, possibly a read error. This specimen includes other DNA sequences encoding the same CDR3. The chain carries TRBV13 and TRBJ1-6; D gene uncertain. From germline, CDR1 is PRHDT and CDR2 FYEKMQ (reference sequence). The CDR3 is made up of 17 amino acids. CDR3 nucleotides: TGTGCCAGCAGCTTAGAAGGAGTGGAGGGAATTAGTTCACCCCTACACTTT. Translated: CASSLEGVEGISSPLHF.

V gene TRBV18 combines with J gene TRBJ1-4; TRBD1 aligns across 7 bases. Germline CDR1 KGHSH, CDR2 LQKENI. The length of the CDR3 is 13 residues. V was pared by 6 bases and J by 8 bases, with 6 bases of the junction left unmatched. The CDR3 loop reads CASSGTDAEKLFF. As DNA, the CDR3 is TGTGCCAGCTCGGGGACAGATGCCGAAAAACTGTTTTTT.

The V call is TRBV5-1, the J call TRBJ2-1, with 8 bases identical to TRBD1. CDR3 length equals 15 residues. V lost 0 bases to trimming and J lost 7 bases; unmatched junction nucleotides: 6. Germline loops: CDR1 SGHRS, CDR2 YFSETQ. CDR3 region: CASSLGIQGVNEQFF. CDR3 sequence (DNA): TGCGCCAGCAGCTTGGGGATACAGGGGGTAAATGAGCAGTTCTTC. The whole variable domain, filled in from reference TRBV5-1 and TRBJ2-1, reads KAGVTQTPRYLIKTRGQQVTLSCSPISGHRSVSWYQQTPGQGLQFLFEYFSETQRNKGNFPGRFSGRQFSNSRSEMNVSTLELGDSALYLCASSLGIQGVNEQFFGPGTRLTVL.

The CDR3 region is CASQIQGQDNEKLFF. The CDR3, as DNA: TGTGCCAGCCAAATCCAGGGACAGGATAATGAAAAACTGTTTTTT. The chain carries TRBV11-2 and TRBJ1-4; 8 bases match TRBD1. Germline V lookup: CDR1 SGHAT, CDR2 FQNNGV. J lost 4 bases, V lost 8 bases, and 9 bases had no gene match. The CDR3 runs to 15 residues.

The chain has TRBV7-9 and TRBJ1-2; D not certain. Trimming cost V 6 bases and J 4 bases, with 12 bases left between them. CDR3 length equals 13 residues. The V gene's germline CDR1 is SEHNR and CDR2 FQNEAQ (reference sequence). CDR3: CASSSGEPYGYTF. CDR3 in DNA: TGTGCCAGCAGTTCCGGAGAACCCTATGGCTACACCTTC.

V usage is TRBV5-6 and J usage is TRBJ2-5; no firm D call. CDR1 is SGHDT, CDR2 YYEEEE, per germline. Trimming removed 2 bases at V and 5 bases at J, with 10 bases between. The CDR3 contains 13 residues. Written as DNA, the CDR3 is TGTGCCAGCAGCTTTGGTACCAGGGAGACCCAGTACTTC. Translating it yields CASSFGTRETQYF.

For the CDR3, the DNA is TGTGCCAGCCTATACAGGGCTTCGAACACTGAAGCTTTCTTT. Protein: CASLYRASNTEAFF. The chain uses TRBV2 and TRBJ1-1, with D possibly being TRBD1 (6 bases). V lost 8 bases and J lost 1, with 14 bases in between. The CDR3 totals 14 residues. Germline assignment: CDR1 SNHLY and CDR2 FYNNEI. The full variable domain, with the rest looked up from reference TRBV2 and TRBJ1-1, is EPEVTQTPSHQVTQMGQEVILRCVPISNHLYFYWYRQILGQKVEFLVSFYNNEISEKSEIFDDQFSVERPDGSNFTLKIRSTKLEDSAMYFCASLYRASNTEAFFGQGTRLTVV.

This chain links TRBV6-5 with TRBJ1-1; the D gene is possibly TRBD1 (6 bases). The CDR3 contains 14 residues. The germline gives CDR1 MNHEY, CDR2 SVGAGI. The germline V and J ends were trimmed by 2 bases and 2 bases, with 9 bases remaining between them. The CDR3 reads CASSYRTDNTEAFF. In DNA, the CDR3 is TGTGCCAGCAGTTACCGGACAGATAACACTGAAGCTTTCTTT.

V usage is TRBV5-1 and J usage is TRBJ1-1; 10 bases align to TRBD1. Looked up from germline, CDR1 is SGHRS and CDR2 is YFSETQ. The ends lost 4 bases at V and 0 bases at J; junction bases unmatched: 6. The CDR3 extends over 16 amino acids. The CDR3 sequence: CASSARDRGMNTEAFF. DNA of the CDR3: TGCGCCAGCAGCGCACGGGACAGGGGCATGAACACTGAAGCTTTCTTT. Drawing the rest from reference TRBV5-1 and TRBJ1-1, the complete variable domain is KAGVTQTPRYLIKTRGQQVTLSCSPISGHRSVSWYQQTPGQGLQFLFEYFSETQRNKGNFPGRFSGRQFSNSRSEMNVSTLELGDSALYLCASSARDRGMNTEAFFGQGTRLTVV.